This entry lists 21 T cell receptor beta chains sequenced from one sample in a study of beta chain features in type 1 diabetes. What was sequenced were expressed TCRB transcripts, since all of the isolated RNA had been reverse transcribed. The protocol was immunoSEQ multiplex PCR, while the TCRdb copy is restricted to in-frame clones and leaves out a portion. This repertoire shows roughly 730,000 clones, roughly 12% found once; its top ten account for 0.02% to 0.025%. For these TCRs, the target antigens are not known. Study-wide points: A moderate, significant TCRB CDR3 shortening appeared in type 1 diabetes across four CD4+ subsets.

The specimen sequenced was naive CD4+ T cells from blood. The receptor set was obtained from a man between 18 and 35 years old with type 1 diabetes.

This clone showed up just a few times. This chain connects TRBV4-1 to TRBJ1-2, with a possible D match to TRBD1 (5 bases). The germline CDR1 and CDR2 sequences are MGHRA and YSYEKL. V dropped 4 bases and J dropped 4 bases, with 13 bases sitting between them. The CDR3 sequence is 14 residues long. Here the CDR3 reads CASSRGDSGYGYTF. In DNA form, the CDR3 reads TGCGCCAGCAGCCGTGGGGACTCTGGCTATGGCTACACCTTC.

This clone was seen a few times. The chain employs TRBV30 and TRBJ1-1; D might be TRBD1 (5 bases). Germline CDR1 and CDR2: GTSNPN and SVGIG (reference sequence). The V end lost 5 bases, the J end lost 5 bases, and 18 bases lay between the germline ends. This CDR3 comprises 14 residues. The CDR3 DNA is TGTGCCTGGGGGGGGTCTCCAGACTGGACTGAAGCTTTCTTT. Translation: CAWGGSPDWTEAFF.

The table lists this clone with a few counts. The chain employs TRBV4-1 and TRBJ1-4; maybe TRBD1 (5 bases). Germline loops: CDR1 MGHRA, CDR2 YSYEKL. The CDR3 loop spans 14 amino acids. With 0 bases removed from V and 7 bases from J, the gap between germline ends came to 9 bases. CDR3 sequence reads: CASSQDRVTEKLFF. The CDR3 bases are TGCGCCAGCAGCCAAGACAGGGTCACTGAAAAACTGTTTTTT.

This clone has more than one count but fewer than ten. CDR3 sequence (DNA): TGTGCCAGCGGTTGGGGGCAGGCTGGAAACACCATATATTTT. Protein: CASGWGQAGNTIYF. This chain uses TRBV28 with TRBJ1-3, with a possible D match to TRBD1 (6 bases). The CDR3 contains 14 residues. Germline CDR1 reads MDHEN; CDR2 reads SYDVKM. V lost 8 bases and J lost 2, with 13 bases in between.

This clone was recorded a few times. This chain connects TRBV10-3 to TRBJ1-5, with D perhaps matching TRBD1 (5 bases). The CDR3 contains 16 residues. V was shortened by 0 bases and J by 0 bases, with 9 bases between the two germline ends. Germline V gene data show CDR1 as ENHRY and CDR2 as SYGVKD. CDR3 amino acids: CAISESGGVSNQPQHF. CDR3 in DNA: TGTGCCATCAGTGAGTCGGGAGGGGTTAGCAATCAGCCCCAGCATTTT.

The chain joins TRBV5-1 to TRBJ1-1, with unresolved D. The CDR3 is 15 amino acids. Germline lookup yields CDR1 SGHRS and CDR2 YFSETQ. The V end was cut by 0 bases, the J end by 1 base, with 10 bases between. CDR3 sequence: CASSLVMDSNTEAFF. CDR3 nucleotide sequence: TGCGCCAGCAGCTTGGTGATGGATTCGAACACTGAAGCTTTCTTT. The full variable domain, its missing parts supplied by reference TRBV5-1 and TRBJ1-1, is KAGVTQTPRYLIKTRGQQVTLSCSPISGHRSVSWYQQTPGQGLQFLFEYFSETQRNKGNFPGRFSGRQFSNSRSEMNVSTLELGDSALYLCASSLVMDSNTEAFFGQGTRLTVV.

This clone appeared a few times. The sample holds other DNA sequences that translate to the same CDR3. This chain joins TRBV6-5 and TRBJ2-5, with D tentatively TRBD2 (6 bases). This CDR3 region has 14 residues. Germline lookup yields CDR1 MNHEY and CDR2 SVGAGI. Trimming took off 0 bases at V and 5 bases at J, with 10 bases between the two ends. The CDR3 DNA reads TGTGCCAGCAGTTACTCGGTAGGGAGGGAGACCCAGTACTTC. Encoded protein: CASSYSVGRETQYF.

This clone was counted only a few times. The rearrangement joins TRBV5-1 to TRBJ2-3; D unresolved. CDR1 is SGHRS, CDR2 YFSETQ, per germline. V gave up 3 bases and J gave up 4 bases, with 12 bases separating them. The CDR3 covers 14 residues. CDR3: CASSSGPYPDTQYF. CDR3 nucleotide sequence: TGCGCCAGCAGCTCCGGCCCCTACCCAGATACGCAGTATTTT.

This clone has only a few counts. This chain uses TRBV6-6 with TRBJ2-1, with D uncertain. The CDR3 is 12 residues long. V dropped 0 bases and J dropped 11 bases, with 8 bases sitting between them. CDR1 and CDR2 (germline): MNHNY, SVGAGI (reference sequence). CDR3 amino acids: CASSYSSFQQFF. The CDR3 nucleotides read TGTGCCAGCAGTTACTCGAGTTTCCAGCAGTTCTTC.

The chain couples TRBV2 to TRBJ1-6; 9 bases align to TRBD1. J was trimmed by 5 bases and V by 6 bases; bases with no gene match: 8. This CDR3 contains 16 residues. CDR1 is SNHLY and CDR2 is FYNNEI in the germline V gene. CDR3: CASSVGTGRNNSPLHF. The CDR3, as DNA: TGTGCCAGCAGCGTCGGGACAGGGAGAAATAATTCACCCCTCCACTTT.

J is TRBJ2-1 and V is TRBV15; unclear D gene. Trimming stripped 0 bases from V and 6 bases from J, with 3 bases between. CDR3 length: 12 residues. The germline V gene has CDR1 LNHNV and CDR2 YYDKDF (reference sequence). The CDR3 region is CATSREFNEQFF. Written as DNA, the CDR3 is TGTGCCACCAGCAGAGAGTTCAATGAGCAGTTCTTC.

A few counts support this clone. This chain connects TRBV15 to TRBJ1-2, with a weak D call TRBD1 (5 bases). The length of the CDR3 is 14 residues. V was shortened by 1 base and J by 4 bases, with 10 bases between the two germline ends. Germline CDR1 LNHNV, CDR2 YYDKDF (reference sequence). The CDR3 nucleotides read TGTGCCACCAGCAGAGGCAGGGACGGCTATGGCTACACCTTC. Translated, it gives CATSRGRDGYGYTF.

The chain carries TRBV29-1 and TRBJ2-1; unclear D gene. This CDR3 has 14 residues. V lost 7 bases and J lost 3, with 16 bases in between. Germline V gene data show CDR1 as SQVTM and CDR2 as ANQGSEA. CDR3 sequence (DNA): TGCAGCGCCCGGCAGGCCGGAGTCTACAATGAGCAGTTCTTC. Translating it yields CSARQAGVYNEQFF.

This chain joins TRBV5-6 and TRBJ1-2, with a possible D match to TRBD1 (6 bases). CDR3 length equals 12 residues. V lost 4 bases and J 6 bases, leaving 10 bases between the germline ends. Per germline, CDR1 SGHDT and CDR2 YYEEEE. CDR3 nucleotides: TGTGCCAGCAGCCCGCGGGGGCATGGCTACACCTTC. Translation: CASSPRGHGYTF. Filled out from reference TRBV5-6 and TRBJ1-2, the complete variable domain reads DAGVTQSPTHLIKTRGQQVTLRCSPKSGHDTVSWYQQALGQGPQFIFQYYEEEERQRGNFPDRFSGHQFPNYSSELNVNALLLGDSALYLCASSPRGHGYTFGSGTRLTVV.

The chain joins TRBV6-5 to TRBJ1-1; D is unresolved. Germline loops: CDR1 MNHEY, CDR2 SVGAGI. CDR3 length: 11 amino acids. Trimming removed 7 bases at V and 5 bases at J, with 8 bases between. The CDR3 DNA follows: TGTGCCAGCATCCGGCGGACTGAAGCTTTCTTT. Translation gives CASIRRTEAFF.

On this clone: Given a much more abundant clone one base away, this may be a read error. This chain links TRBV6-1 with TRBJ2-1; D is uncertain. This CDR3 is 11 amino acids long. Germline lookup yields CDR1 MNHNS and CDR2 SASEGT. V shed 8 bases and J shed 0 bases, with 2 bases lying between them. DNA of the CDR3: TGTGCCAGCCACTCCTACAATGAGCAGTTCTTC. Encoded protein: CASHSYNEQFF.

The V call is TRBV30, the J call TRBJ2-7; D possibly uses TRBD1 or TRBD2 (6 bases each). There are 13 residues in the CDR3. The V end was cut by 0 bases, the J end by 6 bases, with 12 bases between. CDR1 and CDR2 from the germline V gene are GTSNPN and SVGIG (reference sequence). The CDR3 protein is CAWSVGGLGEQYF. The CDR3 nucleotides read TGTGCCTGGAGTGTAGGGGGACTGGGCGAGCAGTACTTC.

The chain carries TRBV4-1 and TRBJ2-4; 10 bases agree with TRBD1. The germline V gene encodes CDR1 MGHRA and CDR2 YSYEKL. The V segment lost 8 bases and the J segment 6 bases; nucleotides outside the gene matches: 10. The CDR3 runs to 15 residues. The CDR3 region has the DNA TGCGCCAGCGCGACTGGGACAGGGGTTGGAAACATTCAGTACTTC. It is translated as CASATGTGVGNIQYF.

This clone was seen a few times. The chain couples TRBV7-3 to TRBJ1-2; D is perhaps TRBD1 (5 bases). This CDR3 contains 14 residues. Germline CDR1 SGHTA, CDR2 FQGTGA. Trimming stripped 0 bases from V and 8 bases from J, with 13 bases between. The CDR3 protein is CASSLTGQDGGYTF. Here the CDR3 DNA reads TGTGCCAGCAGCTTAACGGGGCAGGACGGCGGCTACACCTTC. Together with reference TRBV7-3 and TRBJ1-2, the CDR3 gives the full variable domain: GAGVSQTPSNKVTEKGKYVELRCDPISGHTALYWYRQSLGQGPEFLIYFQGTGAADDSGLPNDRFFAVRPEGSVSTLKIQRTERGDSAVYLCASSLTGQDGGYTFGSGTRLTVV.

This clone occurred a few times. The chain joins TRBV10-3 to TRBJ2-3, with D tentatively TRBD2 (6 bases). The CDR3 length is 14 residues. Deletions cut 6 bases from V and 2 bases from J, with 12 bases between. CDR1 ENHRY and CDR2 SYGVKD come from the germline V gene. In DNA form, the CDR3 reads TGTGCCATCAGGCGGGACGGGATCACAGATACGCAGTATTTT. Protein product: CAIRRDGITDTQYF.

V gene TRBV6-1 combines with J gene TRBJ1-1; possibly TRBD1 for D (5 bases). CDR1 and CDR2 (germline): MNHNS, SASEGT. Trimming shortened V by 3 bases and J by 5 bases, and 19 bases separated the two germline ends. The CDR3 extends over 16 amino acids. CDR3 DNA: TGTGCCAGCAGTGATGGTCGAGGGGACCGCGTGACTGAAGCTTTCTTT. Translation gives CASSDGRGDRVTEAFF.